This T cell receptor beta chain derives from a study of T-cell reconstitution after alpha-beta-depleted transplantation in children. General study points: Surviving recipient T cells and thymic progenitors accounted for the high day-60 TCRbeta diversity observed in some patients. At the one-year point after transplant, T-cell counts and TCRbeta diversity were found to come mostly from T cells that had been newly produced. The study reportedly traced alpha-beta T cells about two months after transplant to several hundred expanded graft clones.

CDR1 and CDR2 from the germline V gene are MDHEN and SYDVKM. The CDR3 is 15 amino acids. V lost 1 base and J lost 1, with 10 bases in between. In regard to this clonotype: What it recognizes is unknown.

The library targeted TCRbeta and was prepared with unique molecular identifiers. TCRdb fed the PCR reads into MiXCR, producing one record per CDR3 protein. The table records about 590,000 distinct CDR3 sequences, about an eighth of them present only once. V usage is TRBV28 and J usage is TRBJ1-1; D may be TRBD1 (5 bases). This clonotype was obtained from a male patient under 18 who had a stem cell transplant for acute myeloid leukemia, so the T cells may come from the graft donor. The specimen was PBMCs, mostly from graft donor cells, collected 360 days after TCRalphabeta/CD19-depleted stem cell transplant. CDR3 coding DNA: TGTGCCAGCAGTTTATTGGTCAGGGCGAACACTGAAGCTTTCTTT. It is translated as CASSLLVRANTEAFF.